These 16 T cell receptor beta chains share one sample of origin, sequenced in a study of shared clonotypes between healthy human individuals. Cells designated naive CD8 were CD45RO-negative and were positively selected for CCR7, with terminally differentiated effector memory CD45RA+ cells excluded. This table comes from immunoSEQ multiplex PCR, and its TCRdb copy is limited to in-frame clones, with some not included. The table records millions of clones, approximately 94% of them present only once. What was sequenced was naive CD8+ T cells sorted from blood. The source is a man younger than 30 in good health.

The rearrangement uses TRBV7-2 and TRBJ1-6; 9 bases map to TRBD1. Unmatched junction bases numbered 7, after V lost 0 bases and J lost 10 bases. CDR1 is SGHTA and CDR2 is FQGNSA in the germline V gene. This CDR3 comprises 16 residues. CDR3 bases: TGTGCCAGCAGCTTAGCATTGGGACAGGGAAGCTCACCCCTCCACTTT. Translation: CASSLALGQGSSPLHF.

This clone was seen a single time. This chain uses TRBV27 with TRBJ2-7; TRBD1 matches 8 bases. CDR1 MNHEY and CDR2 SMNVEV come from the germline V gene (reference sequence). Losses at the gene ends were 3 bases for V and 5 bases for J; bases not matched to a gene: 3. The CDR3 length is 13 residues. The CDR3 nucleotides read TGTGCCAGCAGTTTTGGGACAGGACACGAGCAGTACTTC. Residues: CASSFGTGHEQYF.

The gene calls are TRBV2 and TRBJ1-1; 7 nucleotides agree with TRBD1. The CDR3 totals 15 residues. Germline V gene data show CDR1 as SNHLY and CDR2 as FYNNEI. The ends lost 3 bases at V and 5 bases at J; junction bases unmatched: 9. The CDR3 reads CASSDPQGRDTEAFF. CDR3 nucleotide sequence: TGTGCCAGCAGTGACCCACAGGGGAGAGATACTGAAGCTTTCTTT.

The gene calls are TRBV7-9 and TRBJ2-1; D is unresolved. Germline assignment: CDR1 SEHNR and CDR2 FQNEAQ (reference sequence). V lost 0 bases and J lost 2, with 8 bases in between. The CDR3 consists of 15 residues. The CDR3 DNA reads TGTGCCAGCAGCTTAGCGGGTACCCCCTACAATGAGCAGTTCTTC. Encoded protein: CASSLAGTPYNEQFF.

This chain links TRBV5-1 with TRBJ2-3; 10 nucleotides match TRBD2. This CDR3 spans 17 amino acids. In germline, CDR1 is SGHRS, CDR2 YFSETQ. With 3 bases clipped from V and 0 bases from J, the junction kept 7 bases outside the gene matches. CDR3 loop: CASSSPSGGASTDTQYF. The CDR3 bases are TGCGCCAGCAGCTCCCCTAGCGGGGGTGCTAGCACAGATACGCAGTATTTT.

Details on this clone: Other DNA sequences within the sample encode an identical CDR3. The chain joins TRBV7-9 to TRBJ2-1, with TRBD2 matching over 9 bases. CDR1 and CDR2 (germline): SEHNR, FQNEAQ (reference sequence). The CDR3 is 15 amino acids. V lost 1 base to trimming and J lost 2 bases; unmatched junction nucleotides: 0. The CDR3 here is CASSLVAGAYNEQFF. CDR3 bases: TGTGCCAGCAGCTTAGTAGCGGGAGCCTACAATGAGCAGTTCTTC.

The rearrangement joins TRBV29-1 to TRBJ2-7, with D possibly called TRBD1 or TRBD2 (5 bases each). This CDR3 spans 12 amino acids. Deletions cut 3 bases from V and 7 bases from J, with 13 bases between. The germline V gene has CDR1 SQVTM and CDR2 ANQGSEA. For the CDR3, the DNA is TGCAGCGTTGAGTGGGGGACGGGTGAGCAGTACTTC. Protein sequence: CSVEWGTGEQYF.

This sequence joins TRBV11-2 and TRBJ2-1; TRBD1 aligns across 8 bases. CDR3 length equals 14 residues. Germline V gene data show CDR1 as SGHAT and CDR2 as FQNNGV. V shed 5 bases and J 7 bases; nucleotides not matched to a gene: 7. CDR3 nucleotide sequence: TGTGCCAGCAGCAATTGGGACAGGTCTAATGAGCAGTTCTTC. As protein: CASSNWDRSNEQFF.

This clone was observed a single time. The identical CDR3 is also encoded by other nucleotide sequences in the sample. The CDR3 here is CASSYGGHNEQFF. For the CDR3, the DNA is TGTGCCAGCAGTTACGGCGGTCACAATGAGCAGTTCTTC. The rearrangement links TRBV6-5 to TRBJ2-1; no firm D call. Looked up from germline, CDR1 is MNHEY and CDR2 is SVGAGI. The CDR3 runs to 13 residues. Trimming stripped 2 bases from V and 5 bases from J, with 7 bases between.

Points on this clone: Other nucleotide sequences in the sample specify the same CDR3. CDR3 loop: CASSPGETQYF. CDR3 sequence (DNA): TGTGCCAGCAGCCCCGGGGAGACCCAGTACTTC. The chain carries TRBV7-9 and TRBJ2-5; D call uncertain. From germline, CDR1 is SEHNR and CDR2 FQNEAQ (reference sequence). Trimming removed 5 bases from V and 5 bases from J, with 6 bases in between. The CDR3 is 11 residues long.

This chain uses TRBV7-9 with TRBJ2-3; no clear D. The germline V and J ends were trimmed by 1 base and 7 bases, with 6 bases remaining between them. The CDR3 has 12 amino acids. Germline V gives CDR1 SEHNR, CDR2 FQNEAQ (reference sequence). CDR3 in amino acids: CASSLGSYTQYF. In DNA, the CDR3 is TGTGCCAGCAGCTTAGGTAGTTATACGCAGTATTTT.

The chain recombines TRBV9 with TRBJ2-1; TRBD2 aligns across 8 bases. The CDR3 totals 14 residues. V lost 4 bases and J lost 8; bases outside the gene matches: 8. The V gene's germline CDR1 is SGDLS and CDR2 YYNGEE. The CDR3 here is CASSSGGEAYEQFF. Here the CDR3 DNA reads TGTGCCAGCAGCAGCGGGGGAGAGGCCTATGAGCAGTTCTTC. The full variable domain, in which reference TRBV9 and TRBJ2-1 provide the parts outside the CDR3, is DSGVTQTPKHLITATGQRVTLRCSPRSGDLSVYWYQQSLDQGLQFLIQYYNGEERAKGNILERFSAQQFPDLHSELNLSSLELGDSALYFCASSSGGEAYEQFFGPGTRLTVL.

This clone was seen once. The chain has TRBV28 and TRBJ1-5, with 7 positions matching TRBD1. The J segment lost 6 bases and the V segment lost 2 bases, leaving 7 bases of the junction unmatched. The CDR3 covers 15 residues. The germline V gene encodes CDR1 MDHEN and CDR2 SYDVKM. CDR3 sequence: CASSLGTVPGQPQHF. The CDR3 DNA reads as TGTGCCAGCAGTTTAGGGACAGTACCTGGTCAGCCCCAGCATTTT.

This clone has a single count. This rearrangement joins TRBV7-9 to TRBJ2-5, with unresolved D. Germline CDR1 is SEHNR and CDR2 is FQNEAQ (reference sequence). V lost 0 bases, J lost 3 bases, and 5 bases lay in between. This CDR3 contains 13 residues. The CDR3 loop is CASSLAAEETQYF. The DNA for the CDR3 is TGTGCCAGCAGCTTAGCGGCAGAAGAGACCCAGTACTTC.

V is TRBV7-9 and J is TRBJ2-7; D is possibly TRBD1 or TRBD2 (5 bases each). The CDR3 consists of 12 residues. Trimming removed 7 bases from V and 5 bases from J, with 12 bases in between. CDR1 and CDR2 from the germline V gene are SEHNR and FQNEAQ (reference sequence). The CDR3 DNA follows: TGTGCCAGCACGGACGGGACCGACGAGCAGTACTTC. Encoded protein: CASTDGTDEQYF.

The chain employs TRBV27 and TRBJ1-4; D unresolved. The germline V gene has CDR1 MNHEY and CDR2 SMNVEV (reference sequence). V lost 5 bases, J lost 0 bases, and 13 bases lay in between. The CDR3 loop spans 16 amino acids. The CDR3 region is CASSPRVFSTNEKLFF. The CDR3 DNA follows: TGTGCCAGCAGTCCCCGTGTTTTCTCAACTAATGAAAAACTGTTTTTT.